This is a list of T cell receptor beta chains from one sample in a study of identical twins. TCRdb used MiXCR to reprocess the 5' RACE reads, holding one entry per CDR3 protein. The data contain about 330,000 distinct CDR3 sequences, 12% of them singletons. Separately, the same data were catalogued under a study of yellow fever vaccine responses in identical twins.

Sequenced material: CD8+ T cells sorted from blood. Receptor source: a woman aged 18-30 years in good health. The CDR3 runs from the conserved cysteine through the conserved F or W. A D gene is named only where the DNA matches it firmly. Clone size, where shown, is once, few, many, or a class for clones that have expanded.

d_gene,j_gene,abundance,v_gene,CDR3nt,CDR3aa
NA,TRBJ2-3,few,TRBV10-3,TGTGCCATCAATGAGCCTCAGCAGGACACAGATACGCAGTATTTT,CAINEPQQDTDTQYF
NA,TRBJ2-2,NA,TRBV21-1,NA,CASSKVGTSDGTPGSCFF
NA,TRBJ1-5,NA,TRBV12-3/TRBV12-4,TGTGCCAGCACCGCGGGGTGGGGTCAGCCCCAGCATTTT,CASTAGWGQPQHF
TRBD2,TRBJ2-3,many,TRBV11-2,TGTGCCAGCAGCAAAAACTGGCTAGCGGGGTCCCACACAGATACGCAGTATTTT,CASSKNWLAGSHTDTQYF
NA,TRBJ2-1,many,TRBV7-9,TGTGCCAGCAGCCATGATAATGAGCAGTTCTTC,CASSHDNEQFF
TRBD1,TRBJ1-1,NA,TRBV2,TGTGCCAGCAGTGGAGGGCCGACAGGGATGAACACTGAAGCTTTCTTT,CASSGGPTGMNTEAFF
NA,TRBJ2-1,few,TRBV12-3/TRBV12-4,TGTGCCAGCAGCCCCCCAAACAGCCGAGATGAGCAGTTCTTC,CASSPPNSRDEQFF
NA,TRBJ2-2,NA,TRBV29-1,TGCAGCGTTGAAGATTTTTCCTCGGGGGAGGTAGCCGGGGAGCTGTTTTTT,CSVEDFSSGEVAGELFF
NA,TRBJ2-2,many,TRBV12-3/TRBV12-4,TGTGCCAGCAGTTTCAACGGGTTCGGGGAGCTGTTTTTT,CASSFNGFGELFF
NA,TRBJ2-1,few,TRBV6-4,TGTGCCAGCAGTGACTCTGGGGGTAATACCAATGAGCAGTTCTTC,CASSDSGGNTNEQFF
NA,TRBJ1-1,NA,TRBV29-1,TGCAGCGTTGTCCTAACAGGGATGAAGGTGTACGCTGAAGCTTTCTTT,CSVVLTGMKVYAEAFF
NA,TRBJ1-2,many,TRBV12-3/TRBV12-4,TGTGCCAGCAGCGCGGCGGAGGGGCGGGCTAACTATGGCTACACCTTC,CASSAAEGRANYGYTF
NA,TRBJ2-1,few,TRBV6-4,TGTGCCAGCAGCCCCTCGGCCTACAATGAGCAGTTCTTC,CASSPSAYNEQFF
NA,TRBJ2-3,NA,TRBV5-1,TGCGCCAGCAGCTTGGGTCTAGTCGGGCCAGATACGCAGTATTTT,CASSLGLVGPDTQYF
TRBD2,TRBJ2-7,NA,TRBV20-1,TGCAGTGCCGGTAGCGGGTTGACCTACGAGCGGTACTTC,CSAGSGLTYERYF
TRBD1,TRBJ1-5,NA,TRBV28,TGTGCCAGCAGTTTGGGCCCCGGGACAGTCAATCAGCCCCAGCATTTT,CASSLGPGTVNQPQHF
NA,TRBJ1-1,many,TRBV5-6,TGTGCCAGCAGCGCGGGGGACACTGAAGCTTTCTTT,CASSAGDTEAFF
NA,TRBJ2-3,NA,TRBV7-6,TGTGCCAGCAGCTTAAGAGGGGATTGGACAGATACGCAGTATTTT,CASSLRGDWTDTQYF
NA,TRBJ2-1,NA,TRBV13,TGTGCCAGCAGCTTAAAGGGATCGCGAAACAATGAGCAGTTCTTC,CASSLKGSRNNEQFF
TRBD2,TRBJ2-1,few,TRBV27,TGTTCGGCAGCGGGAGGGCCTGGCAATGAGCAGTTCTTC,CSAAGGPGNEQFF
NA,TRBJ2-1,few,TRBV14,TGTGCCAGCAGCCAGTCAGGGGTGGATGAGCAGTTCTTC,CASSQSGVDEQFF
NA,TRBJ1-1,NA,TRBV7-8,TGTGCCAGCAGCTTAGCGCTGTACACTGAAGCTTTCTTT,CASSLALYTEAFF
TRBD1,TRBJ2-7,many,TRBV5-1,TGCGCCAGCAGCCCCGACAGGGTAGGATACGAGCAGTACTTC,CASSPDRVGYEQYF
TRBD2,TRBJ2-3,few,TRBV4-1,TGCGCCAGCAGCCAGCCGGGACTAGCGGTGTCAGATACGCAGTATTTT,CASSQPGLAVSDTQYF
NA,TRBJ1-1,many,TRBV12-3/TRBV12-4,TGTGCCAGCAGCCTCGGGGGAGGGGGCACTGAAGCTTTCTTT,CASSLGGGGTEAFF
TRBD1,TRBJ2-5,NA,TRBV5-1,TGCGCCAGCAGCTCCATATTTCAGGGGGCAACTTGGGAGACCCAGTACTTC,CASSSIFQGATWETQYF
NA,TRBJ2-1,NA,TRBV18,TGTGCCAGCTCACCAGGGGCAGGGGAATACAATGAGCAGTTCTTC,CASSPGAGEYNEQFF
NA,TRBJ2-5,NA,TRBV6-5,TGTGCCAGCAGTTATGTACCGGGCCCCGAAAGCCAAGAGACCCAGTACTTC,CASSYVPGPESQETQYF
NA,TRBJ1-1,NA,TRBV7-6,TGTGCCAGCAGCGACAGGAGGGACACTGAAGCTTTCTTT,CASSDRRDTEAFF
NA,TRBJ2-7,NA,TRBV6-1,TGTGCCAGCAGCCACAAAGTAGGGAGGCTGTACGAGCAGTACTTC,CASSHKVGRLYEQYF
NA,TRBJ2-1,NA,TRBV4-2,TGTGCCAGCAGCCAACTAATGAGCTCCTACAATGAGCAGTTCTTC,CASSQLMSSYNEQFF
TRBD2,TRBJ2-7,NA,TRBV4-1,TGCGCCAGCAGCCACGGCGGGAGTTCTTCCTACGAGCAGTACTTC,CASSHGGSSSYEQYF
NA,TRBJ2-2,few,TRBV4-2,TGTGCCAGCAGCCAAGAAATCGGGGAGCTGTTTTTT,CASSQEIGELFF
TRBD1,TRBJ1-1,many,TRBV15,TGTGCCACCAGCAGAAAGACAGGGGGAGGCACTGAAGCTTTCTTT,CATSRKTGGGTEAFF
NA,TRBJ1-1,many,TRBV27,TGTGCCAGCAGTTTATACAGCGACACTGAAGCTTTCTTT,CASSLYSDTEAFF
NA,TRBJ1-2,few,TRBV4-1,TGCGCCAGCAGCCCCGTCCAGGGTAATGATGGCTACACCTTC,CASSPVQGNDGYTF
NA,TRBJ2-5,few,TRBV27,TGTGCCAGCAGTTTCGGGCCCAGCAGTGAGACCCAGTACTTC,CASSFGPSSETQYF
NA,TRBJ2-1,NA,TRBV29-1,TGCAGCGTTGACAGCTATACCTCCTACAATGAGCAGTTCTTC,CSVDSYTSYNEQFF
NA,TRBJ2-3,few,TRBV7-8,TGTGCCAGCCGGGTAGGGGACACAGATACGCAGTATTTT,CASRVGDTDTQYF
NA,TRBJ2-1,many,TRBV9,TGTGCCAGCAGCGTAGCGGCGGGTGCATACAATGAGCAGTTCTTC,CASSVAAGAYNEQFF
NA,TRBJ2-3,many,TRBV11-2,TGTGCCAGCAGCTTTGGGCGAAATACGCAGTATTTT,CASSFGRNTQYF
NA,TRBJ2-2,many,TRBV6-1,TGTGCCAGCAGTGAATTGCTCACCGGGGAGCTGTTTTTT,CASSELLTGELFF
NA,TRBJ2-1,many,TRBV5-6,TGTGCCAGCAGCTTGCGCCATCTCTACAATGAGCAGTTCTTC,CASSLRHLYNEQFF
TRBD2,TRBJ2-1,NA,TRBV28,TGTGCCAGCACTCTACGGGAGGCCCGCAATGAGCAGTTCTTC,CASTLREARNEQFF
NA,TRBJ2-3,NA,TRBV9,TGTGCCAGCAGCTTAGGGGGTCGCGGAATAATGTCAGATACGCAGTATTTT,CASSLGGRGIMSDTQYF
TRBD1,TRBJ2-7,many,TRBV4-1,TGCGCCAGCAGCCTTCGGACAGGCCTCTCCTACGAGCAGTACTTC,CASSLRTGLSYEQYF
TRBD2,TRBJ2-2,NA,TRBV6-4,TGTGCCAGCAGTGAGGGAACTAGCGTTACCACCGGGGAGCTGTTTTTT,CASSEGTSVTTGELFF
NA,TRBJ2-2,few,TRBV7-2,TGTGCCAGCAGCTTAACCAGACTCACCGGGGAGCTGTTTTTT,CASSLTRLTGELFF
NA,TRBJ2-2,many,TRBV12-3/TRBV12-4,TGTGCCAGCGGCCCGGAGGGACAGACGAACACCGGGGAGCTGTTTTTT,CASGPEGQTNTGELFF
TRBD1,TRBJ2-4,few,TRBV7-9,TGTGCCAGCAGCCTCACAGGGGGTCGAGCCAAAAACATTCAGTACTTC,CASSLTGGRAKNIQYF
NA,TRBJ1-1,NA,TRBV27,TGTGCCAGCAGCCAGACTCCTTCTGAAGCTTTCTTT,CASSQTPSEAFF
NA,TRBJ1-1,few,TRBV4-1,TGCGCCAGCAGCCAATCAATTGGTGGGGACACTGAAGCTTTCTTT,CASSQSIGGDTEAFF
NA,TRBJ1-5,NA,TRBV4-1,TGCGCCAGCAGCCAGTATGCGCAGGGCAATCAGCCCCAGCATTTT,CASSQYAQGNQPQHF
NA,TRBJ2-2,many,TRBV29-1,TGCAGCGTTGAAGATTGGAGGGGAAGGAGGACCGGGGAGCTGTTTTTT,CSVEDWRGRRTGELFF